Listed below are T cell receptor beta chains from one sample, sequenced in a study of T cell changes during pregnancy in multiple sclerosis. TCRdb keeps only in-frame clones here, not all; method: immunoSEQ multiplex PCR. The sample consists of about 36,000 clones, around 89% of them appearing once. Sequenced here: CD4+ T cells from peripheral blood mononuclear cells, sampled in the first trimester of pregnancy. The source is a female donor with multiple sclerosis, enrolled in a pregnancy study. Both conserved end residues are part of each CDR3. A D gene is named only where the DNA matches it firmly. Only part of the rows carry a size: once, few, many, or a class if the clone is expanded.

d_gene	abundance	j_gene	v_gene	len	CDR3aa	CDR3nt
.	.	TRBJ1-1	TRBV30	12	CAWDFGNTEAFF	TGTGCCTGGGATTTCGGGAACACTGAAGCTTTCTTT
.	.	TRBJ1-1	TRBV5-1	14	CASSTQGFVTEAFF	TGCGCCAGCAGCACCCAGGGGTTCGTCACTGAAGCTTTCTTT
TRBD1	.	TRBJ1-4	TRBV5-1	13	CASTRGAGEKLFF	TGCGCCAGCACCAGGGGGGCAGGGGAAAAACTGTTTTTT
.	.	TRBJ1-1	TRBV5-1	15	CASSLAGRGGTEAFF	TGCGCCAGCAGCTTGGCGGGGCGCGGAGGGACTGAAGCTTTCTTT
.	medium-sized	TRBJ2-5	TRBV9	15	CASSVGRGQRETQYF	TGTGCCAGCAGCGTAGGGCGGGGGCAGAGGGAGACCCAGTACTTC
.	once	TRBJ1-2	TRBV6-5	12	CASSLLGGGYTF	TGTGCCAGCAGCCTTCTGGGGGGTGGCTACACCTTC
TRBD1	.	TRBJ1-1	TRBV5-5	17	CASSHRDRAFENTEAFF	TGTGCCAGCAGCCACCGGGACAGGGCTTTTGAGAACACTGAAGCTTTCTTT
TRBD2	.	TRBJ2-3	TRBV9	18	CASSVTGRPSFSTDTQYF	TGTGCCAGCAGCGTAACCGGGAGGCCCTCCTTTAGCACAGATACGCAGTATTTT
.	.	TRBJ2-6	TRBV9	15	CASSGRTSGANVLTF	TGTGCCAGCAGTGGCAGAACCTCTGGGGCCAACGTCCTGACTTTC
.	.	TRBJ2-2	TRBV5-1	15	CASSLYTGGTGELFF	TGCGCCAGCAGCTTGTATACAGGCGGCACCGGGGAGCTGTTTTTT
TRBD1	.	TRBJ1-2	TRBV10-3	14	CAISRDRDYYGYTF	TGTGCCATTAGCCGGGACAGGGATTACTATGGCTACACCTTC
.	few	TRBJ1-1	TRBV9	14	CASSVKGAKSEAFF	TGTGCCAGCAGCGTGAAAGGGGCGAAGTCTGAAGCTTTCTTT
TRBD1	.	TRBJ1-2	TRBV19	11	CATQGQYGYTF	TGTGCCACACAGGGGCAGTATGGCTACACCTTC
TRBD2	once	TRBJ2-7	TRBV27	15	CASSLGTSGTYEQYF	TGTGCCAGCAGTTTAGGGACTAGCGGAACCTACGAGCAGTACTTC
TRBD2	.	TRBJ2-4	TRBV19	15	CASSILRGGEGIQYF	TGTGCCAGTAGTATCCTCCGGGGCGGGGAGGGCATTCAGTACTTC
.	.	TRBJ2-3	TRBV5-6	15	CASSPGNGPGDTQYF	TGTGCCAGCAGCCCGGGGAACGGTCCCGGAGATACGCAGTATTTT
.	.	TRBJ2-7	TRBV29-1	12	CSVEDGWGRGYF	TGCAGCGTTGAAGATGGTTGGGGAAGGGGGTACTTC
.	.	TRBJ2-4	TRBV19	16	CASSTPGGARSYIQYF	TGTGCCAGTAGTACCCCTGGCGGGGCGCGGAGCTACATTCAGTACTTC
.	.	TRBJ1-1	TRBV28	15	CASSSFGQTNTEAFF	TGTGCCAGCAGTTCTTTTGGACAGACGAACACTGAAGCTTTCTTT
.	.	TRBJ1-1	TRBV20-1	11	CSARETASAFF	TGCAGTGCTAGAGAGACAGCCTCGGCTTTCTTT
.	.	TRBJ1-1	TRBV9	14	CASSAGHRNTEAFF	TGTGCCAGCAGCGCAGGACACAGGAACACTGAAGCTTTCTTT
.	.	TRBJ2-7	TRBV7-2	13	CASSLDISYEQYF	TGTGCCAGCAGCTTAGACATCTCCTACGAGCAGTACTTC
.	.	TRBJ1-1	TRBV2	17	CASSDPPTGLTGTEAFF	TGTGCCAGCAGCGACCCCCCAACAGGGTTGACGGGCACTGAAGCTTTCTTT
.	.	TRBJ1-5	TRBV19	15	CASSRAVQGNQPQHF	TGTGCCAGTAGTAGGGCAGTGCAAGGTAATCAGCCCCAGCATTTT
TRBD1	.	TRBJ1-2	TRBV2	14	CASSEEGASYGYTF	TGTGCCAGCAGTGAGGAGGGGGCCAGCTATGGCTACACCTTC
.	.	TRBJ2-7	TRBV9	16	CASSPRSGAGVGEQYF	TGTGCCAGCAGCCCCCGTTCTGGAGCGGGCGTGGGGGAGCAGTACTTC
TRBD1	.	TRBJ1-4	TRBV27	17	CASSPRTGVEVKEKLFF	TGTGCCAGCAGTCCCCGGACAGGGGTCGAGGTGAAAGAAAAACTGTTTTTT
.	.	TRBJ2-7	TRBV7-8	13	CASSLGQLYEQYF	TGTGCCAGCAGCTTGGGACAACTCTACGAGCAGTACTTC
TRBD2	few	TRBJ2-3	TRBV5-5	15	CASSYSGGAPDTQYF	TGTGCCAGCAGTTATAGCGGGGGGGCCCCAGATACGCAGTATTTT
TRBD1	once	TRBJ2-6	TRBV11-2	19	CASSFRRWDRRSGANVLTF	TGTGCCAGCAGCTTTAGAAGATGGGACAGGAGATCTGGGGCCAACGTCCTGACTTTC
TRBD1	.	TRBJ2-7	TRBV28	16	CASSPGQGREFYEQYF	TGTGCCAGCAGTCCAGGACAGGGTAGAGAATTCTACGAGCAGTACTTC
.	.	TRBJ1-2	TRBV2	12	CASSGQSYGYTF	TGTGCCAGCAGTGGACAGTCCTATGGCTACACCTTC
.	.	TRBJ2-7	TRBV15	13	CATSRDLLYEQYF	TGTGCCACCAGCAGAGACCTGTTATACGAGCAGTACTTC
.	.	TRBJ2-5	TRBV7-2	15	CASSLVSGGVETQYF	TGTGCCAGCAGCTTAGTTAGCGGAGGGGTGGAGACCCAGTACTTC
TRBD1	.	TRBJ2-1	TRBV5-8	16	CASSLSGTGVGEEQFF	TGTGCCAGCAGCTTGTCAGGGACAGGGGTGGGAGAGGAGCAGTTCTTC
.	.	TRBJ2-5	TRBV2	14	CASRVGGPQETQYF	TGTGCCAGCAGAGTCGGGGGTCCCCAAGAGACCCAGTACTTC
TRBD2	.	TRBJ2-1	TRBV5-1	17	CASSVGLAGGRYNEQFF	TGCGCCAGCAGTGTGGGACTAGCGGGAGGGCGCTACAATGAGCAGTTCTTC
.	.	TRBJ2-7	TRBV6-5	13	CASSTPQREKQYF	TGTGCCAGCAGTACCCCCCAGAGGGAAAAGCAGTACTTC
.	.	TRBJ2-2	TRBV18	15	CASSPLREVTGELFF	TGTGCCAGCTCACCACTGAGAGAAGTCACCGGGGAGCTGTTTTTT
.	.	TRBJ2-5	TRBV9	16	CASSVVPDASGETQYF	TGTGCCAGCAGCGTAGTTCCCGACGCTTCCGGGGAGACCCAGTACTTC
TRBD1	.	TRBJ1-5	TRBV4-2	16	CASSQNPGQGGQPQHF	TGTGCCAGCAGCCAAAACCCGGGACAGGGTGGTCAGCCCCAGCATTTT
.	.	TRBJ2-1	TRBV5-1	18	CASSGGGLAESRNNEQFF	TGCGCCAGCAGCGGGGGGGGGCTAGCAGAGAGCAGAAACAATGAGCAGTTCTTC
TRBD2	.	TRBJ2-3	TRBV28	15	CASSQLAGGADTQYF	TGTGCCAGCAGTCAACTAGCGGGAGGGGCAGATACGCAGTATTTT
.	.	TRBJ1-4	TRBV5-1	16	CASSAGREHLNEKLFF	TGCGCCAGCAGCGCGGGACGGGAACACCTTAATGAAAAACTGTTTTTT
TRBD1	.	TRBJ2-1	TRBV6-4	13	CASSRTGNTEQFF	TGTGCCAGCAGTAGGACAGGGAACACTGAGCAGTTCTTC
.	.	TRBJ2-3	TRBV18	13	CASSPNGQDTQYF	TGTGCCAGCTCACCGAACGGACAGGATACGCAGTATTTT
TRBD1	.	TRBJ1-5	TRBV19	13	CASSARTGQPQHF	TGTGCCAGTAGTGCCCGGACAGGCCAGCCCCAGCATTTT
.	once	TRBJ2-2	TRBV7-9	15	CASSLTRGHTGELFF	TGTGCCAGCAGCTTAACCAGGGGACACACCGGGGAGCTGTTTTTT
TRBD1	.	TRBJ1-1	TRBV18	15	CASSPTRQGHTEAFF	TGTGCCAGCTCACCCACTAGACAGGGACACACTGAAGCTTTCTTT
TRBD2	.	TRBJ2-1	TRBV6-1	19	CASSDPGLTASGRYNEQFF	TGTGCCAGCAGTGACCCCGGACTGACTGCTAGCGGACGGTACAATGAGCAGTTCTTC
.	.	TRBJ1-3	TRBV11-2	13	CASSFNSGNTIYF	TGTGCCAGCAGCTTCAACTCTGGAAACACCATATATTTT
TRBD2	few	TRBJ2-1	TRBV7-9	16	CASSFTIAGGYNEQFF	TGTGCCAGCAGCTTCACCATAGCGGGGGGGTACAATGAGCAGTTCTTC
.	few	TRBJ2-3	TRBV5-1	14	CASSFRTGTDTQYF	TGCGCCAGCAGCTTTAGGACAGGCACAGATACGCAGTATTTT
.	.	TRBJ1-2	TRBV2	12	CASSEAGDGYTF	TGTGCCAGCAGTGAGGCAGGGGATGGCTACACCTTC
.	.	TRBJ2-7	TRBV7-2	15	CASSLSSDYHYEQYF	TGTGCCAGCAGCTTATCCTCGGACTACCACTACGAGCAGTACTTC
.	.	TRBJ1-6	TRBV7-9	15	CASSLLNSPNSPLHF	TGTGCCAGCAGCTTACTCAACTCACCGAATTCACCCCTCCACTTT
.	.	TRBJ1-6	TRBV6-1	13	CATKGVGDSPLHF	TGTGCCACCAAGGGGGTCGGGGATTCACCCCTCCACTTT
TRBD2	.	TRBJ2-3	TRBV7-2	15	CASSLLRGWLDTQYF	TGTGCCAGCAGCTTACTGCGGGGGTGGTTGGATACGCAGTATTTT
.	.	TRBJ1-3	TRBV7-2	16	CASSLRGQSSGNTIYF	TGTGCCAGCAGCTTACGGGGACAAAGCTCTGGAAACACCATATATTTT
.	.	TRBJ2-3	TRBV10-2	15	CASSVGQLGTDTQYF	TGCGCCAGCAGTGTAGGACAGTTAGGCACAGATACGCAGTATTTT